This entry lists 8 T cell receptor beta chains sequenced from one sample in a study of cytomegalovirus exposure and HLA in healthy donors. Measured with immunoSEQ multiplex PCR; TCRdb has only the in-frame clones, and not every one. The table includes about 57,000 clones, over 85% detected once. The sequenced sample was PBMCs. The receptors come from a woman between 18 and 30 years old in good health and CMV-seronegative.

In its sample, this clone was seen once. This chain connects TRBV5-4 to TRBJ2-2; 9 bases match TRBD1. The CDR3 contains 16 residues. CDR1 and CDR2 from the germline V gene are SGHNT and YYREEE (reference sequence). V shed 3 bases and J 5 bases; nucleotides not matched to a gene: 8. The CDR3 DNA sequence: TGTGCCAGCAGCTCCCGACCAGGGACAGGGACCGGGGAGCTGTTTTTT. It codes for CASSSRPGTGTGELFF.

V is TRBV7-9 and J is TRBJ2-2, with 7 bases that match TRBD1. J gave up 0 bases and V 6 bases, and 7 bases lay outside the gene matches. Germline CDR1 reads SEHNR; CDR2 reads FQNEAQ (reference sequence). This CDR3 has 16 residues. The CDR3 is CASRVTGTANTGELFF. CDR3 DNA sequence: TGTGCCAGCAGGGTAACCGGGACAGCGAACACCGGGGAGCTGTTTTTT.

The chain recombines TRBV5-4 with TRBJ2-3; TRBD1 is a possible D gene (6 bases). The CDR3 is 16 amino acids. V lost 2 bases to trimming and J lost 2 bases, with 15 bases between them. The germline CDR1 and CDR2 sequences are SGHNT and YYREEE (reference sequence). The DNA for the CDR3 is TGTGCCAGCAGCTTTTACCAGGGGTCCTACACAGATACGCAGTATTTT. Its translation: CASSFYQGSYTDTQYF.

The CDR3 reads CASSPPGERRETQYF. As DNA, the CDR3 is TGTGCCAGCTCACCACCCGGGGAAAGGCGCGAGACCCAGTACTTC. V and J are TRBV18 and TRBJ2-5, with a possible D match to TRBD2 (5 bases). With 0 bases removed from V and 5 bases from J, the gap between germline ends came to 13 bases. The CDR3 totals 15 residues. Per the germline V gene, CDR1 is KGHSH and CDR2 is LQKENI.

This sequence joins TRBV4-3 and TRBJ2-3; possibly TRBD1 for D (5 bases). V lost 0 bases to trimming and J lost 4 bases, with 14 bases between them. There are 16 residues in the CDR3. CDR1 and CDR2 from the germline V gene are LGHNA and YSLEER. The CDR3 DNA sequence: TGCGCCAGCAGCCAAGATTTTTTACAGGCGGCAGATACGCAGTATTTT. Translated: CASSQDFLQAADTQYF.

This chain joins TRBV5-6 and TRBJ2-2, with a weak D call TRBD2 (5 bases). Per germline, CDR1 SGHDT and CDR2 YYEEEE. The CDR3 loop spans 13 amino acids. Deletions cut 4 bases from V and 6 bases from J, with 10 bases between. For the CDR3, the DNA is TGTGCCAGCAGCCGGGAAGGGCCCGGGGAGCTGTTTTTT. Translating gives CASSREGPGELFF.

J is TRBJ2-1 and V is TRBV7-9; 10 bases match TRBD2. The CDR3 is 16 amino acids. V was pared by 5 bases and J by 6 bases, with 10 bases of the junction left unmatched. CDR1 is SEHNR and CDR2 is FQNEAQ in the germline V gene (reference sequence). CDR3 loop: CASSPTLAGTFNEQFF. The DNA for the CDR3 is TGTGCCAGCAGCCCCACACTAGCGGGGACGTTCAATGAGCAGTTCTTC.

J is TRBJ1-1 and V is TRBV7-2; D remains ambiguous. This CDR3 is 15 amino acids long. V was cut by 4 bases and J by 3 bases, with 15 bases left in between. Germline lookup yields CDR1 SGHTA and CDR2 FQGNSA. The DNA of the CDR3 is TGTGCCAGCAGCTCCAGGCGGGGAGCGGACACTGAAGCTTTCTTT. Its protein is CASSSRRGADTEAFF.